A selection of T cell receptor beta chains follows, all from one sample in a study of blood T cell repertoires in COVID-19. The method was immunoSEQ multiplex PCR; TCRdb's version includes in-frame clones alone and lacks a portion of them. The sample contains 220,000 or so clones, around 91% of which appear only once. Sequencing was performed on PBMCs or T cells enriched from blood (not recorded which). The receptors here all came from a man aged 30-40 years who had been exposed to COVID-19. Both conserved end residues are trimmed from each CDR3. Where a row states a size, it is once, few, many or the class of an expanded clone; other rows omit it.

j_call	v_call	clone_size	cdr3_aa
TRBJ2-2	TRBV7-6	.	ASKPPLAGGGTGELF
TRBJ1-4	TRBV4-1	.	ASSQASGVGEKLF
TRBJ2-7	TRBV18	.	ASSPGTGSSYEQY
TRBJ1-5	TRBV4-2	.	ASSQASVGNQPQH
TRBJ1-1	TRBV4-1	.	ASSQGWTGMNTEAF
TRBJ1-1	TRBV11-3	.	ASSSAGDTEAF
TRBJ2-7	TRBV25-1	.	ASKTSASYEQY
TRBJ2-5	TRBV30	.	AWRRTRGDQY
TRBJ1-6	TRBV2	.	ASRGLGHPLH
TRBJ2-5	TRBV4-2	.	ASSQPGTPRGETQY
TRBJ2-4	TRBV4-1	.	ASSQVQGARQNIQY
TRBJ1-3	TRBV7-9	.	ASSPTGGSGNTIY
TRBJ2-7	TRBV3-1/TRBV3-2	.	ASSQARGAYEQY
TRBJ2-7	TRBV10-3	.	AISRLAGGSYEQY
TRBJ1-1	TRBV19	.	ASSIGGVMNTEAF
TRBJ2-5	TRBV5-4	.	ASNPGKGATGETQY
TRBJ2-2	TRBV30	.	AWSVEDTGELF
TRBJ2-5	TRBV29-1	.	SVAGSRQETQY
TRBJ2-2	TRBV30	few	AWRSAGSTGELF
TRBJ1-3	TRBV19	.	ASSILTGPGNTIY
TRBJ2-1	TRBV11-2	.	ASSEYRGSGGASYNEQF
TRBJ2-3	TRBV11-3	few	ASSQRRGASTDTQY
TRBJ2-5	TRBV24-1	.	ATSVRTSGHQETQY
TRBJ2-7	TRBV4-2	.	ASSHGRGEQY
TRBJ1-2	TRBV6-5	.	ASSPRTGDGYT
TRBJ1-6	TRBV25-1	.	ASSDGRHNSPLH
TRBJ2-5	TRBV3-1/TRBV3-2	.	ASGFLAVQETQY
TRBJ1-1	TRBV27	.	ASSSVRGAVRGTEAF
TRBJ2-4	TRBV18	.	ASSTGGNIQY
TRBJ1-3	TRBV11-2	.	ASSLEIGVTGNTIY
TRBJ1-1	TRBV19	.	ASSRTYRGATEAF
TRBJ1-2	TRBV18	.	ASSLRDSDYGYT
TRBJ1-1	TRBV13	.	ASSQVSGVDTEAF
TRBJ1-1	TRBV19	.	ASSIDRVSDTEAF
TRBJ1-3	TRBV3-1/TRBV3-2	.	ATSQASVNTIY
TRBJ1-2	TRBV3-1/TRBV3-2	once	ASARQGQYGYT
TRBJ2-1	TRBV29-1	.	SVEDPIAGGHDEQF
TRBJ1-4	TRBV18	.	ASSPPAREDVMTNEKLF
TRBJ2-7	TRBV4-1	.	ASSSRTGWYEQY
TRBJ2-1	TRBV7-2	.	ASSLERDNEQF
TRBJ1-5	TRBV4-1	.	ASSQTGNQPQH
TRBJ2-5	TRBV9	.	ASSTQSGLEETQY
TRBJ1-6	TRBV6-6	.	ASSPDLGLGKGSPLH
TRBJ2-7	TRBV2	few	ASMVAGGLEQY
TRBJ1-1	TRBV4-1	.	ASSQESRGETEAF
TRBJ1-4	TRBV13	.	ASSSPWAGEKLF
TRBJ1-1	TRBV10-3	.	AISDLGVITEAF
TRBJ2-7	TRBV19	.	ASMGTSGGYEQY
TRBJ2-1	TRBV19	.	ASTRQGLLGEQF
TRBJ1-2	TRBV14	.	ASSRPGQYYGYT